This is a list of T cell receptor beta chains from one sample in a study of T cells in Graves' hyperthyroidism and ophthalmopathy. TCRdb recomputed calls from the multiplex PCR reads with MiXCR, one row per CDR3 protein. The sample comprises fewer than 600,000 distinct CDR3 sequences, over 13% of which are singletons, and roughly 17% rests with the top ten. The sequenced sample was blood. The receptors were gathered from a woman aged 18-35 years with Graves' hyperthyroidism. The CDR3 runs from the conserved cysteine through the conserved F or W. D genes are given only for firm matches. Only part of the rows carry a size: once, few, many, or a class if the clone is expanded.

TRBV5-1	few	TRBJ2-7	NA	CASSRGLLPSYEQYF	TGCGCCAGCAGCCGGGGACTCCTCCCTTCCTACGAGCAGTACTTC
TRBV11-2	many	TRBJ2-3	NA	CASSPSGAAGVTQYF	TGTGCCAGCAGCCCCTCAGGCGCAGCAGGGGTTACGCAGTATTTT
TRBV9	many	TRBJ2-7	TRBD2	CASSVGGGSRVGSYEQYF	TGTGCCAGCAGCGTAGGAGGCGGGAGTCGAGTAGGGTCCTACGAGCAGTACTTC
TRBV28	NA	TRBJ1-5	TRBD1	CASSAQGEPQHF	TGTGCCAGCAGTGCCCAGGGGGAGCCCCAGCATTTT
TRBV9	many	TRBJ1-5	NA	CASSQGRTRGNQPQHF	TGTGCCAGCAGCCAGGGCCGGACTAGGGGCAATCAGCCCCAGCATTTT
TRBV13	many	TRBJ1-2	NA	CASSIGLNGYTF	TGTGCCAGCAGCATTGGACTAAATGGCTACACCTTC
TRBV24-1	many	TRBJ2-7	TRBD1	CATSDPGQGSYEQYF	TGTGCCACCAGTGACCCCGGACAGGGCTCCTACGAGCAGTACTTC
TRBV6-1	few	TRBJ2-2	NA	CARGLGYTGELFF	TGTGCCAGGGGGCTAGGGTATACCGGGGAGCTGTTTTTT
TRBV7-3	NA	TRBJ1-5	NA	CASSYGPDQPQHF	TGTGCCAGCAGCTACGGACCTGATCAGCCCCAGCATTTT
TRBV10-1	NA	TRBJ2-1	TRBD2	CASSGGTSGRDEQFF	TGCGCCAGCAGTGGGGGGACTAGCGGGAGGGATGAGCAGTTCTTC
TRBV12-3/TRBV12-4	many	TRBJ2-7	NA	CASSFLIYEQYF	TGTGCCAGCAGTTTCTTAATCTACGAGCAGTACTTC
TRBV19	many	TRBJ1-1	NA	CAVLAPGSEAFF	TGTGCCGTATTGGCCCCAGGTTCTGAAGCTTTCTTT
TRBV6-2/TRBV6-3	NA	TRBJ2-5	NA	CASSPGEGTVQETQYF	TGTGCCAGCAGCCCTGGAGAGGGGACGGTCCAAGAGACCCAGTACTTC
TRBV4-2	NA	TRBJ2-1	NA	CASSQGTGDWDEQFF	TGTGCCAGCAGCCAAGGGACGGGAGATTGGGATGAGCAGTTCTTC
TRBV11-3	many	TRBJ2-2	NA	CASSSHRTGELFF	TGTGCCAGCAGCTCCCACAGGACCGGGGAGCTGTTTTTT
TRBV7-8	NA	TRBJ2-2	NA	CASSHITPNTGELFF	TGTGCCAGCAGTCACATCACTCCTAACACCGGGGAGCTGTTTTTT
TRBV19	many	TRBJ2-6	NA	CASSIESGANVLTF	TGTGCCAGTAGTATAGAATCTGGGGCCAACGTCCTGACTTTC
TRBV6-2/TRBV6-3	many	TRBJ1-5	NA	CASVPQGGGQPQHF	TGTGCCAGCGTCCCTCAGGGCGGAGGGCAGCCCCAGCATTTT
TRBV30	many	TRBJ1-3	NA	CAWSPGPGNTIYF	TGTGCCTGGAGTCCAGGACCTGGAAACACCATATATTTT
TRBV29-1	many	TRBJ2-1	TRBD2	CSVKGGRVSYNEQFF	TGCAGCGTTAAAGGCGGGAGGGTGAGCTACAATGAGCAGTTCTTC
TRBV27	many	TRBJ2-2	NA	CASSFAWKGTGELFF	TGTGCCAGCAGTTTTGCGTGGAAGGGCACCGGGGAGCTGTTTTTT
TRBV18	many	TRBJ1-1	NA	CASSAGGTEAFF	TGTGCCAGCTCGGCGGGTGGGACTGAAGCTTTCTTT
TRBV24-1	many	TRBJ2-2	TRBD1	CATSVTGTNTGELFF	TGTGCCACCAGTGTGACAGGGACGAACACCGGGGAGCTGTTTTTT
TRBV19	few	TRBJ2-7	TRBD1	CASNPGTGFYEQYF	TGTGCCAGTAACCCCGGGACAGGGTTCTACGAGCAGTACTTC
TRBV28	few	TRBJ1-1	NA	CASRVRTNTEAFF	TGTGCCAGCAGAGTACGGACTAACACTGAAGCTTTCTTT
TRBV11-2	many	TRBJ1-2	NA	CASSTGRGPRGYTF	TGTGCCAGCAGCACCGGACGGGGCCCACGGGGCTACACCTTC
TRBV6-8	NA	TRBJ1-2	NA	CASSYGGNYGYTF	TGTGCCAGCAGTTACGGGGGGAACTATGGCTACACCTTC
TRBV19	few	TRBJ1-1	TRBD1	CASSIRGQGAEAFF	TGTGCCAGTAGTATACGAGGACAGGGGGCTGAAGCTTTCTTT
TRBV5-1	few	TRBJ1-1	NA	CASSLYPGENTEAFF	TGCGCCAGCAGCTTGTATCCCGGGGAGAACACTGAAGCTTTCTTT
TRBV7-9	many	TRBJ2-1	NA	CASSLAAGFTHNEQFF	TGTGCCAGCAGCTTAGCCGCGGGATTTACACACAATGAGCAGTTCTTC
TRBV4-1	many	TRBJ1-2	NA	CASSQGHAGGSSDGYTF	TGCGCCAGCAGCCAAGGCCATGCAGGAGGGAGCTCGGATGGCTACACCTTC
TRBV13	many	TRBJ2-7	TRBD2	CASSLTTSGLEEQYF	TGTGCCAGCAGCCTCACGACTAGCGGGTTGGAAGAGCAGTACTTC
TRBV20-1	many	TRBJ2-3	TRBD2	CSARHGLAGAPRTDTQYF	TGCAGTGCTAGACACGGACTAGCGGGAGCTCCTCGTACAGATACGCAGTATTTT
TRBV4-2	few	TRBJ2-3	TRBD2	CASSQQGSGRTDTQYF	TGTGCCAGCAGCCAACAAGGCAGCGGGAGGACAGATACGCAGTATTTT
TRBV19	few	TRBJ1-2	TRBD1	CASRRNAGQENYGYTF	TGTGCCAGTAGGAGAAACGCAGGACAGGAAAACTATGGCTACACCTTC
TRBV18	many	TRBJ1-1	NA	CASHSPTGLGTEAFF	TGTGCCAGCCACTCACCCACAGGGTTGGGCACTGAAGCTTTCTTT
TRBV28	many	TRBJ1-6	TRBD1	CASSFPGQGLSPLHF	TGTGCCAGCAGTTTCCCGGGACAGGGACTTTCACCCCTCCACTTT
TRBV6-1	many	TRBJ1-5	TRBD1	CASTPMGQRLNQPQHF	TGTGCCAGTACTCCCATGGGACAGAGACTCAATCAGCCCCAGCATTTT
TRBV3-1	many	TRBJ2-2	NA	CASSIAGELFF	TGTGCCAGCAGCATAGCCGGGGAGCTGTTTTTT
TRBV11-2	many	TRBJ1-2	NA	CASSPSGATYGYTF	TGTGCCAGCAGCCCCTCGGGGGCGACCTATGGCTACACCTTC
TRBV20-1	few	TRBJ1-4	NA	CSARGPRAEKLFF	TGCAGTGCTAGAGGGCCCAGGGCTGAAAAACTGTTTTTT
TRBV12-3/TRBV12-4	NA	TRBJ1-5	NA	CASSTSPRRPQHF	TGTGCCAGCAGCACCAGTCCCAGAAGGCCCCAGCATTTT
TRBV30	many	TRBJ2-1	NA	CAAGAHENEQFF	TGTGCCGCGGGTGCGCACGAAAATGAGCAGTTCTTC
TRBV7-2	NA	TRBJ2-5	NA	CASSPGHIGETQYF	TGTGCCAGCAGCCCGGGCCACATAGGAGAGACCCAGTACTTC
TRBV9	many	TRBJ2-2	TRBD1	CASSGRQGHKELFF	TGTGCCAGCAGCGGTAGACAGGGACATAAAGAGCTGTTTTTT
TRBV25-1	many	TRBJ2-5	NA	CASSGPLAHQETQYF	TGTGCCAGCAGTGGTCCCCTAGCGCACCAAGAGACCCAGTACTTC
TRBV5-1	few	TRBJ2-3	TRBD2	CASSFSSGQSTDTQYF	TGCGCCAGCAGCTTTTCTAGCGGACAAAGCACAGATACGCAGTATTTT
TRBV3-1	few	TRBJ1-4	NA	CASSQGYRDSNEKLFF	TGTGCCAGCAGCCAAGGATACAGGGACTCTAATGAAAAACTGTTTTTT
TRBV27	many	TRBJ1-2	TRBD1	CASRYISVGTGGDGYTF	TGTGCCAGCAGATACATCTCAGTCGGGACAGGGGGCGATGGCTACACCTTC
TRBV20-1	NA	TRBJ2-5	NA	CSVPGPIQETQYF	TGCAGCGTCCCGGGACCAATACAAGAGACCCAGTACTTC
TRBV20-1	many	TRBJ2-1	NA	CSATPGGFYNEQFF	TGCAGTGCGACCCCCGGGGGTTTCTACAATGAGCAGTTCTTC
TRBV7-2	NA	TRBJ2-4	NA	CASSSRYRENIQYF	TGTGCCAGCAGCTCAAGATACAGGGAGAACATTCAGTACTTC
TRBV24-1	many	TRBJ2-5	NA	CATSDSIEGQETQYF	TGTGCCACCAGTGACTCGATAGAGGGACAAGAGACCCAGTACTTC
TRBV24-1	NA	TRBJ2-1	NA	CATSDLMYTSNEQFF	TGTGCCACCAGTGATTTGATGTACACTAGCAATGAGCAGTTCTTC
TRBV7-9	many	TRBJ1-2	NA	CASSLDTTSSYTF	TGTGCCAGCAGCTTAGACACCACCAGCAGCTACACCTTC
TRBV18	many	TRBJ2-5	NA	CASSPREETQYF	TGTGCCAGCTCACCACGGGAGGAGACCCAGTACTTC
TRBV19	many	TRBJ1-2	NA	CASTLGLDLRYGYTF	TGTGCCAGTACCCTCGGCTTGGACCTCCGCTATGGCTACACCTTC
TRBV4-1	few	TRBJ1-5	NA	CASSQDGPPTGQPQHF	TGCGCCAGCAGCCAAGATGGACCCCCGACGGGTCAGCCCCAGCATTTT
TRBV7-9	many	TRBJ1-4	NA	CASSSGGGIGEKLFF	TGTGCCAGCAGCTCGGGAGGGGGTATCGGTGAAAAACTGTTTTTT